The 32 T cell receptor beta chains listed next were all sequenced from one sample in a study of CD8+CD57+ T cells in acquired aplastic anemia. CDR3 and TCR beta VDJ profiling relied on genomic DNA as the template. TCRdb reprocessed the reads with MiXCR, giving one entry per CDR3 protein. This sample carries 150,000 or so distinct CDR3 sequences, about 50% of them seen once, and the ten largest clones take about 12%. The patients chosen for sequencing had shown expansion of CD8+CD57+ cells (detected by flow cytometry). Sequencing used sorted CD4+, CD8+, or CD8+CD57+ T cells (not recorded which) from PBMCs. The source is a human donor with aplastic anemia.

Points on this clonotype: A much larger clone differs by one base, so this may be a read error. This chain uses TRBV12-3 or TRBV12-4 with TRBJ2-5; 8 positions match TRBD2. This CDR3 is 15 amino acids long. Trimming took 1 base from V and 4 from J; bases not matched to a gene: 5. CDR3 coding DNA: TGTGCCAGCAGTTTAGGCGGGGGGAGTGGAGAGACCCAGTACTTC. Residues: CASSLGGGSGETQYF.

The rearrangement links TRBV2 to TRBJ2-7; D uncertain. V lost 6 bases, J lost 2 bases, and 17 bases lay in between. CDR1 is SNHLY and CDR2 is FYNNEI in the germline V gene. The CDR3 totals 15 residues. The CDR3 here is CASRDLVGGPYEQYF. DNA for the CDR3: TGTGCCAGCAGGGACCTCGTCGGCGGCCCCTACGAGCAGTACTTC.

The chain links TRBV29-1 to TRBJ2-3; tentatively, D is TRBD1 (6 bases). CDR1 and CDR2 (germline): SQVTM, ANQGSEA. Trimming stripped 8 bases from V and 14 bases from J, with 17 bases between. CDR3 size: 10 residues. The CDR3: CSPLGAWMYF. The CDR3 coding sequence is TGCAGCCCCCTGGGGGCGTGGATGTATTTT.

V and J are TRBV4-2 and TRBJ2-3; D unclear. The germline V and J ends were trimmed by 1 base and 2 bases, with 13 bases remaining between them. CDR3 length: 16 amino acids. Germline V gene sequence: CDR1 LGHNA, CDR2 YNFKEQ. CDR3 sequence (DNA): TGTGCCAGCAGCCAAGGGATAGGTTTGTCCACAGATACGCAGTATTTT. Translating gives CASSQGIGLSTDTQYF.

The chain's CDR3 is CASSSVLESGETQYF. The CDR3 DNA reads as TGTGCCAGCAGCTCCGTACTAGAAAGCGGCGAGACCCAGTACTTC. The chain combines TRBV5-6 with TRBJ2-5; weak D call: TRBD2 (5 bases). V dropped 3 bases and J dropped 5 bases, with 17 bases sitting between them. Germline V lookup: CDR1 SGHDT, CDR2 YYEEEE. The length of the CDR3 is 15 residues. Full variable domain (rest looked up from reference TRBV5-6 and TRBJ2-5): DAGVTQSPTHLIKTRGQQVTLRCSPKSGHDTVSWYQQALGQGPQFIFQYYEEEERQRGNFPDRFSGHQFPNYSSELNVNALLLGDSALYLCASSSVLESGETQYFGPGTRLLVL.

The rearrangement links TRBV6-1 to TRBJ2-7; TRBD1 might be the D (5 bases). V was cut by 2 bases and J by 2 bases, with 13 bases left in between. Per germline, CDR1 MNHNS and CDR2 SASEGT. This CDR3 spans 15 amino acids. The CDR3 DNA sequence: TGTGCCAGCAGTGAATCCGGACATTCACCCTACGAGCAGTACTTC. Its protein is CASSESGHSPYEQYF.

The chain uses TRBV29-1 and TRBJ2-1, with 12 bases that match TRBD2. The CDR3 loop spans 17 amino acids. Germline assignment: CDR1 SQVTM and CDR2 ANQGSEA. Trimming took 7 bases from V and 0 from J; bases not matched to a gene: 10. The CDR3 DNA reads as TGCAGCGCGCCCCTGACTAGCGGGGGTAGCTCCTACAATGAGCAGTTCTTC. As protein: CSAPLTSGGSSYNEQFF.

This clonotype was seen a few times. The chain's CDR3 is CSARDPTGGLNTEAFF. CDR3 DNA sequence: TGCAGTGCTAGAGATCCGACAGGGGGCCTGAACACTGAAGCTTTCTTT. This chain connects TRBV20-1 to TRBJ1-1; TRBD1 matches at 10 bases. The V gene end was trimmed by 0 bases and the J gene end by 0 bases; junction bases not matched to a gene: 4. CDR1 is DFQATT and CDR2 is SNEGSKA in the germline V gene (reference sequence). This CDR3 spans 16 amino acids.

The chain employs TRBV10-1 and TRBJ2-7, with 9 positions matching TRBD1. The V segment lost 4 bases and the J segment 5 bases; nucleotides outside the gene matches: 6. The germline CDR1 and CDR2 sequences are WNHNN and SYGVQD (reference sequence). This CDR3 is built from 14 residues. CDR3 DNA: TGCGCCAGCAGTGCCGGGACAGGGTACAACGAGCAGTACTTC. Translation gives CASSAGTGYNEQYF.

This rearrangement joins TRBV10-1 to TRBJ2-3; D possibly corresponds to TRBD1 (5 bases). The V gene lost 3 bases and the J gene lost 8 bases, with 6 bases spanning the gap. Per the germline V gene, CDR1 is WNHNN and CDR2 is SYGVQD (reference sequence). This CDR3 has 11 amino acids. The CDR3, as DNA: TGCGCCAGCAGTGAAGGGGTTACGCAGTATTTT. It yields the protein CASSEGVTQYF.

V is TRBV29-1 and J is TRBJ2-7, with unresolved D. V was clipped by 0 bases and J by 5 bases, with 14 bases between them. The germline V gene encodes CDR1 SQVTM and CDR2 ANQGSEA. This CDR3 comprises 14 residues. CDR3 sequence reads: CSVEDGPGLNEQYF. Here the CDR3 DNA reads TGCAGCGTTGAAGATGGGCCCGGCCTCAACGAGCAGTACTTC.

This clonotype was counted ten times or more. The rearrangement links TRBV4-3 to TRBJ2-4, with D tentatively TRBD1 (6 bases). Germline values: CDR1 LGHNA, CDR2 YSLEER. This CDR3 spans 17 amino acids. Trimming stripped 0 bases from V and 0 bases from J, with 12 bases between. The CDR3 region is CASSQDGRGLAKNIQYF. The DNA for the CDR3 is TGCGCCAGCAGCCAAGACGGCAGGGGATTAGCCAAAAACATTCAGTACTTC.

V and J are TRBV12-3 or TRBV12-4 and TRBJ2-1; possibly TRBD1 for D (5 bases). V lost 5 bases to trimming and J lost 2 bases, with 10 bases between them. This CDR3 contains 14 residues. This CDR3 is CASSAQGTYNEQFF. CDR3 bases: TGTGCCAGCAGTGCTCAGGGAACCTACAATGAGCAGTTCTTC.

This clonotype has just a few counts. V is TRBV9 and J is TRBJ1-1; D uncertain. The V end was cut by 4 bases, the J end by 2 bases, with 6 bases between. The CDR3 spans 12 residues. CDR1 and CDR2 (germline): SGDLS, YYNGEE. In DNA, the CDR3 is TGTGCCAGCAGCCCTTATAACACTGAAGCTTTCTTT. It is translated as CASSPYNTEAFF.

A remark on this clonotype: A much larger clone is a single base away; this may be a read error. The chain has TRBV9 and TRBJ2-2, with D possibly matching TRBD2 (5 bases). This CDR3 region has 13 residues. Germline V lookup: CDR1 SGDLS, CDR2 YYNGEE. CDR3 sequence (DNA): TGTGCCAGCGGCTACAAGTTCACCGGGAAGCTGTTTTTT. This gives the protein CASGYKFTGKLFF.

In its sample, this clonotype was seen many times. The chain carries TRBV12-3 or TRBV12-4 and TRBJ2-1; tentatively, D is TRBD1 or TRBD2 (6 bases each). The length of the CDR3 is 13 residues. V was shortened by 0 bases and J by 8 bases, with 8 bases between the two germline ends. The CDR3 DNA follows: TGTGCCAGCAGTTTAGCGGGGGGCCATGAGCAGTTCTTC. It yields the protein CASSLAGGHEQFF.

The CDR3 protein is CSVLGVSYNEQFF. For the CDR3, the DNA is TGCAGCGTCTTAGGGGTATCCTACAATGAGCAGTTCTTC. This chain links TRBV29-1 with TRBJ2-1; D may be TRBD1 (5 bases). Per germline, CDR1 SQVTM and CDR2 ANQGSEA. The CDR3 is 13 residues long. V was shortened by 6 bases and J by 1 base, with 10 bases between the two germline ends.

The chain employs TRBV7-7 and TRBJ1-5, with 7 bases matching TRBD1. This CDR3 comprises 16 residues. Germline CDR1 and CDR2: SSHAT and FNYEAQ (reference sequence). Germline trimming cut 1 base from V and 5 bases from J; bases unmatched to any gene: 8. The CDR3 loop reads CASSLGVGRGDQPQHF. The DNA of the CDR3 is TGTGCCAGCAGCTTAGGGGTGGGCAGGGGGGATCAGCCCCAGCATTTT.

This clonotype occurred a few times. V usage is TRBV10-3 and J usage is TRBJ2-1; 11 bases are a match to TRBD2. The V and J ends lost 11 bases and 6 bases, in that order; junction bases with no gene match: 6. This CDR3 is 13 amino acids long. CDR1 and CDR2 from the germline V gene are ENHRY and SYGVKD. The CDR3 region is CASALAGGNEQFF. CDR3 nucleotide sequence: TGTGCCTCAGCCCTAGCGGGAGGCAATGAGCAGTTCTTC.

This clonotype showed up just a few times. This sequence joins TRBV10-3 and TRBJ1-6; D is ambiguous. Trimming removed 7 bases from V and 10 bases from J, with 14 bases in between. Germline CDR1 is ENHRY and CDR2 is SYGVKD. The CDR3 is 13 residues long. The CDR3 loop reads CAINPGRGSPLHF. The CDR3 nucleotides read TGTGCCATCAACCCTGGCAGAGGGTCACCCCTCCACTTT.

CDR3 in DNA: TGTGCCAGCAGTTACGGGGCAGGGACTAATGAGCAGTTCTTC. Its translation is CASSYGAGTNEQFF. This sequence joins TRBV6-5 and TRBJ2-1; possible D gene TRBD2, 6 bases. Germline V lookup: CDR1 MNHEY, CDR2 SVGAGI. This CDR3 has 14 amino acids. V dropped 2 bases and J dropped 7 bases, with 12 bases sitting between them.

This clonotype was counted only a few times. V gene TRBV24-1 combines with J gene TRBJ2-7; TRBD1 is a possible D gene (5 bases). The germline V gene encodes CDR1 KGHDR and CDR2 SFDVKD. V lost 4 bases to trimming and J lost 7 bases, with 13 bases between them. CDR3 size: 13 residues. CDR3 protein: CATSEGGSGEQYF. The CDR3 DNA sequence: TGTGCCACCAGTGAGGGTGGTTCAGGGGAGCAGTACTTC.

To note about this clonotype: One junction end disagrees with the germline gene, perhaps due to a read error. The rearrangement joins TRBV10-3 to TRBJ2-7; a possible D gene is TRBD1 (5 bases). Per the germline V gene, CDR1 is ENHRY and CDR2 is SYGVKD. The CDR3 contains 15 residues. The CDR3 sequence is CASSYSRVTQHEQYF. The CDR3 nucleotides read TGTGCCAGCAGTTACTCCAGGGTAACGCAGCACGAGCAGTACTTC.

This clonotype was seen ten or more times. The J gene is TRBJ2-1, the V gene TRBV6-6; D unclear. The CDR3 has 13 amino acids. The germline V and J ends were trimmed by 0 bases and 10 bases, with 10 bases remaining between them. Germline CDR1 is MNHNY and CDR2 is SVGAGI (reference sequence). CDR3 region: CASSYSPRHEQFF. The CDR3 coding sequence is TGTGCCAGCAGTTACTCACCGAGACACGAGCAGTTCTTC.

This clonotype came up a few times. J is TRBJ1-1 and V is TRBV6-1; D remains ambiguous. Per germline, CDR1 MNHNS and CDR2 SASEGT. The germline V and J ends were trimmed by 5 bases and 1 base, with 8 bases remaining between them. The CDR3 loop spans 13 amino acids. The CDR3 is CASSRESNTEAFF. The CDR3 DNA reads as TGTGCCAGCAGTCGGGAATCGAACACTGAAGCTTTCTTT.

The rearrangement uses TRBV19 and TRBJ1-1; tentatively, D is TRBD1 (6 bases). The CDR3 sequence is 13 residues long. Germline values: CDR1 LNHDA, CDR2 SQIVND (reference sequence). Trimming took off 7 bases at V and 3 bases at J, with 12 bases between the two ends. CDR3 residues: CASNREGDTEAFF. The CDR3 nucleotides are TGTGCCAGTAACAGGGAAGGGGACACTGAAGCTTTCTTT.

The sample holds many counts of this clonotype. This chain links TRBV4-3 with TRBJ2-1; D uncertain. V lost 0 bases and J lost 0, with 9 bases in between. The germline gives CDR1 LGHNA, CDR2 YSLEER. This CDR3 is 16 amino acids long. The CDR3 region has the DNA TGCGCCAGCAGCCAAGAAAGGAGTAGCTCCTACAATGAGCAGTTCTTC. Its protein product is CASSQERSSSYNEQFF.

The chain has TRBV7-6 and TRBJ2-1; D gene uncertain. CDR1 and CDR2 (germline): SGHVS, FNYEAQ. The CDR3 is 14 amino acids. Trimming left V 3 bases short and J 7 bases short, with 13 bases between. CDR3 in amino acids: CASSLLSVRNEQFF. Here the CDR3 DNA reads TGTGCCAGCAGCTTGTTAAGTGTACGGAATGAGCAGTTCTTC.

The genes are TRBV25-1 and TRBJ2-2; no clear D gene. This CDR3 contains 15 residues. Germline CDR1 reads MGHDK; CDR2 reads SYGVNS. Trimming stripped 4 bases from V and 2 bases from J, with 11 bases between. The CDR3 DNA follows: TGTGCCAGCAGTGGCCGAATTTCAAACACCGGGGAGCTGTTTTTT. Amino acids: CASSGRISNTGELFF.

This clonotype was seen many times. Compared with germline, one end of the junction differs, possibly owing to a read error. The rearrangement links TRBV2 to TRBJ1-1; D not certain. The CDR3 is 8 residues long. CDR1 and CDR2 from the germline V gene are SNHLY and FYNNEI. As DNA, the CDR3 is TGTGCCAGCAGTGAAGAAGCCTTT. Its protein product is CASSEEAF.

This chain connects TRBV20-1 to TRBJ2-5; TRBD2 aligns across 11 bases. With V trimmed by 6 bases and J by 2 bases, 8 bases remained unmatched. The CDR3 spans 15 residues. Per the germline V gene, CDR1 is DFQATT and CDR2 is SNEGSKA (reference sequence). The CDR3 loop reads CSAIPGTSGQETQYF. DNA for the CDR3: TGCAGTGCCATCCCCGGGACTAGCGGACAAGAGACCCAGTACTTC.

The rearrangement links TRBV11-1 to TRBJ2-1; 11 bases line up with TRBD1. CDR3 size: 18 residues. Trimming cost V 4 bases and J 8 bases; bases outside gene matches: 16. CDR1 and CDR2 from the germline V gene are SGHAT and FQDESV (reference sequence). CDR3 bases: TGTGCCAGCAGCTCGACCATTGGGACAGGGGGGATATTGGATGAGCAGTTCTTC. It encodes CASSSTIGTGGILDEQFF.